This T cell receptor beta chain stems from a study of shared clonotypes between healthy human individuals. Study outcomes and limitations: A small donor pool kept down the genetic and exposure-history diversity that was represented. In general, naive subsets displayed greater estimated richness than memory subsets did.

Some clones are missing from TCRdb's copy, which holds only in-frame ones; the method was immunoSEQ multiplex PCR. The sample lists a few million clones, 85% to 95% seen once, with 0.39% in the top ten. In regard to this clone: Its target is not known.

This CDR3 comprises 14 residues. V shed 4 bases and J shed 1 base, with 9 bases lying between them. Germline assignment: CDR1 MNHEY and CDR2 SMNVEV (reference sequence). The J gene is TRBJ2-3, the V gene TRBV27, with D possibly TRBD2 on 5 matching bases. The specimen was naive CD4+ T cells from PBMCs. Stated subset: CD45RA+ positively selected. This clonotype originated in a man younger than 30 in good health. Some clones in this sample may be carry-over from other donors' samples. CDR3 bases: TGTGCCAGCAGTTCGGCCGGGGGCACAGATACGCAGTATTTT. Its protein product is CASSSAGGTDTQYF.